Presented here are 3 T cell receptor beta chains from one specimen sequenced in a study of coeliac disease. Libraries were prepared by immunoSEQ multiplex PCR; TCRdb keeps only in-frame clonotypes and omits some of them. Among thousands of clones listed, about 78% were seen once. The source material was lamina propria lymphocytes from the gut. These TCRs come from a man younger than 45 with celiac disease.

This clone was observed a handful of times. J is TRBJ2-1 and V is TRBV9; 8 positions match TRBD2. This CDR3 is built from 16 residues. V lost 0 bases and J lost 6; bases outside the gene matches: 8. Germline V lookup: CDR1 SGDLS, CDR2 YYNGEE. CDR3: CASSVGPGGPGNEQFF. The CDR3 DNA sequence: TGTGCCAGCAGCGTAGGCCCGGGGGGGCCGGGCAATGAGCAGTTCTTC.

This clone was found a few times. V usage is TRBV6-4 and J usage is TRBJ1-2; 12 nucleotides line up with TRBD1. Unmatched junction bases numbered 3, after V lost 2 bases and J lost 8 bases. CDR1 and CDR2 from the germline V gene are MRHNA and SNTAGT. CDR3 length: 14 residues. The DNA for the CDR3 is TGTGCCAGCAGTGACCGGGACAGGGGGCGCGGCTACACCTTC. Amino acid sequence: CASSDRDRGRGYTF.

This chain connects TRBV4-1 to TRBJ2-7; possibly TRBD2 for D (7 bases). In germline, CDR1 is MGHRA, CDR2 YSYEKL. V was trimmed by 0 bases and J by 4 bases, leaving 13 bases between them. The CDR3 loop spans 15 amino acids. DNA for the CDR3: TGCGCCAGCAGCCAAGATGCGGGGGCCGATTACGAGCAGTACTTC. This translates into CASSQDAGADYEQYF.